This TCR beta chain emerged from a study of low-dose radiotherapy and immunotherapy resistance in tumors. In the study overall: Each fraction for Cohort 1 was 0.5 Gy, given every 2 weeks, and the total came to 6.5 Gy. Each patient was administered nivolumab intravenously at 240 mg, which was a flat dose, every two weeks, along with intravenous ipilimumab at 1 mg/kg every six weeks. Patients took aspirin 300 mg by mouth once daily. This continued for four cycles, starting on cycle 1 day 1.

Trimming took 4 bases from V and 6 from J; bases not matched to a gene: 9. The germline V gene has CDR1 SGHRS and CDR2 YFSETQ. CDR3 length: 14 residues. Alpha- and beta-chain coverage of first-strand cDNA came from TRAV- and TRBV-specific primers. Both a constant-region primer and a V-primer adapter served to amplify TCRs across roughly 22 PCR cycles. It was by in vitro transcription that isolated mRNA was amplified. MiXCR, run by TCRdb on the reads, gives a single entry per CDR3 protein. The top ten hold over 4% of the sample, which has approximately 100,000 distinct CDR3 sequences, about 20% seen once. Time point here: after trial treatment. The treatment: LDRT plus nivolumab, ipilimumab, low-dose cyclophosphamide and aspirin (RACIN trial). In this sample, this clonotype turned up many times.

This receptor was taken from a male donor with prostate cancer. The sequencing here drew on PBMCs, taken after low-dose radiotherapy plus immunotherapy. The V and J genes are TRBV5-1 and TRBJ1-2; 7 bases line up with TRBD1. The CDR3 coding sequence is TGCGCCAGCAGCCGGGACAGAGGACTCGATGGCTACACCTTC. It specifies CASSRDRGLDGYTF. Using reference TRBV5-1 and TRBJ1-2 for the parts outside the CDR3, the full variable domain is KAGVTQTPRYLIKTRGQQVTLSCSPISGHRSVSWYQQTPGQGLQFLFEYFSETQRNKGNFPGRFSGRQFSNSRSEMNVSTLELGDSALYLCASSRDRGLDGYTFGSGTRLTVV.